These 31 T cell receptor beta chains originate from one sample sequenced in a study of chemoradiotherapy in HPV16-positive cancers. Sequenced by immunoSEQ multiplex PCR; TCRdb stores in-frame clones only, minus some. The sample includes roughly 19,000 clones, around 88% of them seen just once. Sequences were derived from blood, sampled from a patient who underwent chemoradiotherapy. These receptors all come from a human donor with HPV-associated anogenital cancer.

In its sample, this clone was seen a few times. The chain uses TRBV4-1 and TRBJ2-1; weak D call: TRBD2 (7 bases). The CDR3 totals 15 residues. The V end was cut by 10 bases, the J end by 3 bases, with 19 bases between. Germline CDR1 reads MGHRA; CDR2 reads YSYEKL. The CDR3 DNA follows: TGCGCCACCTCGAGGGGGAGGGGATTCTACAATGAGCAGTTCTTC. Translated, it gives CATSRGRGFYNEQFF.

The gene calls are TRBV9 and TRBJ1-4; no reliable D call. The CDR3 has 16 amino acids. Germline V gene sequence: CDR1 SGDLS, CDR2 YYNGEE. The V end was cut by 4 bases, the J end by 3 bases, with 16 bases between. The CDR3: CASSRVAIISNEKLFF. DNA of the CDR3: TGTGCCAGCAGCCGGGTGGCGATTATCTCTAATGAAAAACTGTTTTTT.

The chain is built from TRBV29-1 and TRBJ1-5; D is undetermined. Looked up from germline, CDR1 is SQVTM and CDR2 is ANQGSEA. The CDR3 runs 13 residues. V gave up 2 bases and J gave up 3 bases, with 8 bases separating them. The CDR3 coding sequence is TGCAGCGTTGAATATGGGGACAATCAGCCCCAGCATTTT. Encoded protein: CSVEYGDNQPQHF. The variable domain in full, with the rest retrieved from reference TRBV29-1 and TRBJ1-5, is SAVISQKPSRDICQRGTSLTIQCQVDSQVTMMFWYRQQPGQSLTLIATANQGSEATYESGFVIDKFPISRPNLTFSTLTVSNMSPEDSSIYLCSVEYGDNQPQHFGDGTRLSIL.

The chain has TRBV10-2 and TRBJ2-2, with a tentative D call TRBD2 (6 bases). The V gene lost 8 bases and the J gene lost 1 base, with 17 bases spanning the gap. The germline V gene has CDR1 WSHSY and CDR2 SAAADI. The CDR3 totals 16 residues. CDR3 DNA sequence: TGCGCCAGCCGCCCCATTAGCGGAGTGAACACCGGGGAGCTGTTTTTT. Translating gives CASRPISGVNTGELFF.

CDR3 sequence reads: CASSLQGSAQYF. In DNA form, the CDR3 reads TGTGCCAGCAGTTTACAGGGGTCGGCCCAGTACTTC. The chain combines TRBV6-5 with TRBJ2-5; 7 bases fit TRBD1. Germline assignment: CDR1 MNHEY and CDR2 SVGAGI. The CDR3 spans 12 residues. J lost 9 bases, V lost 4 bases, and 5 bases had no gene match.

This sequence joins TRBV7-3 and TRBJ2-2; D remains unclear. The V and J ends lost 5 bases and 1 base respectively, with 5 bases between them. Germline V gene lookup returns CDR1 SGHTA and CDR2 FQGTGA. This CDR3 has 13 amino acids. CDR3 sequence reads: CASSPGNTGELFF. CDR3 coding DNA: TGTGCCAGCAGCCCAGGGAACACCGGGGAGCTGTTTTTT.

The chain carries TRBV6-4 and TRBJ2-3; 8 bases fit TRBD2. The germline V gene encodes CDR1 MRHNA and CDR2 SNTAGT. The CDR3 runs 14 residues. Losses at the gene ends were 3 bases for V and 1 base for J; bases not matched to a gene: 0. The CDR3 bases are TGTGCCAGCAGTGAGCGGGGGGGCACAGATACGCAGTATTTT. As protein: CASSERGGTDTQYF.

The V gene is TRBV7-2, the J gene TRBJ1-3; 7 bases agree with TRBD1. J gave up 1 base and V 4 bases, and 13 bases lay outside the gene matches. Germline-derived CDR1 and CDR2 are SGHTA and FQGNSA. CDR3 size: 18 residues. The CDR3, as DNA: TGTGCCAGCAGCTCAGTTTCAAGGGGGCTGAATTCTGGAAACACCATATATTTT. It is translated as CASSSVSRGLNSGNTIYF.

CDR3 DNA: TGTGCCAGCAGCTTAGACAGGGGGCCCTACGAGCAGTACTTC. Its protein product is CASSLDRGPYEQYF. The chain carries TRBV7-6 and TRBJ2-7, with 9 nucleotides matching TRBD1. With V trimmed by 1 base and J by 2 bases, 0 bases remained unmatched. CDR3 length equals 14 residues. The germline gives CDR1 SGHVS, CDR2 FNYEAQ.

Concerning this clone itself: Its ends do not fully match the called genes, so a read error is possible. This chain links TRBV5-5 with TRBJ1-4; 11 nucleotides agree with TRBD1. There are 14 residues in the CDR3. CDR1 SGHKS and CDR2 YYEKEE come from the germline V gene (reference sequence). The CDR3 DNA follows: TGTGCCAGCAGATTGGACAGGGGGCGGGAAAAACTGTTTTTT. Translation: CASRLDRGREKLFF.

V usage is TRBV5-4 and J usage is TRBJ2-2, with 11 bases fitting TRBD2. Germline V lookup: CDR1 SGHNT, CDR2 YYREEE (reference sequence). V lost 4 bases to trimming and J lost 4 bases; unmatched junction nucleotides: 6. The length of the CDR3 is 16 residues. In DNA, the CDR3 is TGTGCCAGCAGCAAGGGACTAGCGGCGGGCACCGGGGAGCTGTTTTTT. Residues: CASSKGLAAGTGELFF.

The chain couples TRBV10-3 to TRBJ1-2; no clear D. The CDR3 has 15 residues. V was trimmed by 0 bases and J by 3 bases, leaving 11 bases between them. Germline CDR1 and CDR2: ENHRY and SYGVKD. The CDR3 sequence: CAISESTQVHYGYTF. The CDR3 DNA reads as TGTGCCATCAGTGAGTCGACTCAGGTCCACTATGGCTACACCTTC.

This clone was seen once. The J gene is TRBJ2-2, the V gene TRBV19, with 9 nucleotides matching TRBD2. There are 19 residues in the CDR3. Unmatched junction bases numbered 11, after V lost 3 bases and J lost 0 bases. Per germline, CDR1 LNHDA and CDR2 SQIVND (reference sequence). CDR3 bases: TGTGCCAGTAGTATTGGAGTAGCGGGAGACTACGCGAACACCGGGGAGCTGTTTTTT. This codes for CASSIGVAGDYANTGELFF.

The genes are TRBV6-4 and TRBJ1-2, with D possibly matching TRBD1 (5 bases). Per the germline V gene, CDR1 is MRHNA and CDR2 is SNTAGT. V was shortened by 6 bases and J by 3 bases, with 11 bases between the two germline ends. This CDR3 region has 13 residues. This CDR3 is CASSADRYYGYTF. The CDR3 region has the DNA TGTGCCAGCAGCGCCGACAGATACTATGGCTACACCTTC.

The chain has TRBV6-5 and TRBJ2-1; 8 bases align to TRBD2. V lost 5 bases and J lost 8; bases outside the gene matches: 11. Germline values: CDR1 MNHEY, CDR2 SVGAGI. The CDR3 is 15 amino acids. This CDR3 reads CASSVTGGVRYEQFF. The CDR3 DNA sequence: TGTGCCAGCAGTGTAACCGGGGGGGTCAGGTATGAGCAGTTCTTC.

The chain uses TRBV7-2 and TRBJ2-1; maybe TRBD2 (6 bases). Germline CDR1 reads SGHTA; CDR2 reads FQGNSA. V lost 1 base and J 15 bases, leaving 13 bases between the germline ends. This CDR3 has 12 amino acids. The CDR3 DNA follows: TGTGCCAGCAGCTTAGGCGGGGAGGCGGGGTTCTTC. This translates into CASSLGGEAGFF.

This chain connects TRBV30 to TRBJ1-6; D possibly corresponds to TRBD1 (5 bases). This CDR3 comprises 18 residues. V lost 5 bases and J lost 8, with 28 bases in between. CDR1 is GTSNPN, CDR2 SVGIG, per germline (reference sequence). In DNA, the CDR3 is TGTGCCTGGGAGGATATCCCGGGGGGTATGGTCCGGGATTCACCCCTCCACTTT. It is translated as CAWEDIPGGMVRDSPLHF.

The rearrangement uses TRBV2 and TRBJ1-4; D gene unclear. The V end lost 10 bases, the J end lost 5 bases, and 8 bases lay between the germline ends. Germline V gene data show CDR1 as SNHLY and CDR2 as FYNNEI. This CDR3 has 11 residues. CDR3 sequence: CATRRNEKLFF. CDR3 nucleotide sequence: TGTGCCACCAGAAGGAATGAAAAACTGTTTTTT.

This chain connects TRBV5-6 to TRBJ1-2, with a weak D call TRBD1 (5 bases). The V and J ends lost 0 bases and 8 bases respectively, with 17 bases between them. Germline V gene lookup returns CDR1 SGHDT and CDR2 YYEEEE. There are 15 residues in the CDR3. Written as DNA, the CDR3 is TGTGCCAGCAGCTTGGGAGGAGGCCAGGGCGTCGGCTACACCTTC. Translating gives CASSLGGGQGVGYTF.

This clone showed up just once. The genes are TRBV6-5 and TRBJ1-2; tentatively, D is TRBD1 (5 bases). CDR3 size: 11 residues. Germline values: CDR1 MNHEY, CDR2 SVGAGI. V was trimmed by 7 bases and J by 9 bases, leaving 12 bases between them. CDR3 in DNA: TGTGCCAGCAAGTCAGGGAGAAGCTACACCTTC. This encodes CASKSGRSYTF.

V usage is TRBV7-3 and J usage is TRBJ1-4, with D hard to call. This CDR3 is 15 amino acids long. V shed 5 bases and J shed 0 bases, with 10 bases lying between them. CDR1 is SGHTA and CDR2 is FQGTGA in the germline V gene. The CDR3 region is CASSPGTATNEKLFF. CDR3 DNA sequence: TGTGCCAGCAGCCCAGGAACCGCAACTAATGAAAAACTGTTTTTT.

The gene calls are TRBV6-5 and TRBJ1-2; tentative D call: TRBD1 (5 bases). In germline, CDR1 is MNHEY, CDR2 SVGAGI. The CDR3 totals 14 residues. Deletions cut 5 bases from V and 0 bases from J, with 10 bases between. DNA for the CDR3: TGTGCCAGCAGTCTCCCGGGGCCTAACTATGGCTACACCTTC. Protein: CASSLPGPNYGYTF.

The chain is built from TRBV19 and TRBJ2-1; possibly TRBD2 for D (5 bases). There are 14 residues in the CDR3. The germline CDR1 and CDR2 sequences are LNHDA and SQIVND (reference sequence). V lost 1 base, J lost 9 bases, and 13 bases lay in between. In nucleotides, the CDR3 is TGTGCCAGTAGTATAGGCCCTAGCATTGCTGAGCAGTTCTTC. Translating gives CASSIGPSIAEQFF.

In nucleotides, the CDR3 is TGTGCCAGCAGCTTATCCGGGACAGGTGACTACAATGAGCAGTTCTTC. It is translated as CASSLSGTGDYNEQFF. This chain links TRBV7-9 with TRBJ2-1; 8 bases line up with TRBD1. The CDR3 length is 16 residues. Looked up from germline, CDR1 is SEHNR and CDR2 is FQNEAQ (reference sequence). After removal of 2 bases from V and 3 bases from J, the junction contained 6 bases not matched to a gene.

This clone was seen once. V gene TRBV30 combines with J gene TRBJ2-5; D is perhaps TRBD1 (5 bases). The CDR3 contains 13 residues. Germline CDR1 GTSNPN, CDR2 SVGIG (reference sequence). Trimming removed 0 bases at V and 6 bases at J, with 11 bases between. CDR3 coding DNA: TGTGCCTGGAGTGTAGGGGCTCAGCAGACCCAGTACTTC. The encoded protein is CAWSVGAQQTQYF.

This chain links TRBV6-6 with TRBJ1-5; D gene ambiguous. The V and J ends lost 2 bases and 0 bases respectively, with 8 bases between them. The CDR3 covers 15 residues. Per germline, CDR1 MNHNY and CDR2 SVGAGI (reference sequence). For the CDR3, the DNA is TGTGCCAGCAGTTACGGGGTTTATAGCAATCAGCCCCAGCATTTT. Protein: CASSYGVYSNQPQHF.

This chain joins TRBV2 and TRBJ1-2; maybe TRBD1 (5 bases). V was trimmed by 6 bases and J by 6 bases, leaving 11 bases between them. Germline CDR1 SNHLY, CDR2 FYNNEI. CDR3 length: 12 amino acids. The CDR3 protein is CASSLSRDGYTF. The CDR3 DNA reads TGTGCCAGCAGCCTTTCCAGGGATGGCTACACCTTC.

The chain recombines TRBV27 with TRBJ1-1; D remains unclear. CDR3 length: 15 residues. Trimming removed 5 bases from V and 0 bases from J, with 13 bases in between. CDR1 and CDR2 from the germline V gene are MNHEY and SMNVEV (reference sequence). CDR3 coding DNA: TGTGCCAGCAGTCCTCAATCAGGATTGAACACTGAAGCTTTCTTT. This translates into CASSPQSGLNTEAFF.

This clone occurred once. The chain combines TRBV4-3 with TRBJ2-3; D is possibly TRBD1 (6 bases). There are 15 residues in the CDR3. V lost 6 bases and J lost 0, with 13 bases in between. Germline loops: CDR1 LGHNA, CDR2 YSLEER. The CDR3 here is CASSQTGSSTDTQYF. The CDR3 coding sequence is TGCGCCAGCAGTCAGACAGGTTCTAGCACAGATACGCAGTATTTT.

The chain recombines TRBV30 with TRBJ1-2; D might be TRBD1 (5 bases). Germline CDR1 and CDR2: GTSNPN and SVGIG (reference sequence). CDR3 length equals 19 residues. Between the trimmed V and J ends, which lost 3 bases and 1 base, there was a span of 27 bases. In DNA form, the CDR3 reads TGTGCCTGGAGCCCATGGGCAGGTGTCTTAAGGGGACTTAACTATGGCTACACCTTC. Residues: CAWSPWAGVLRGLNYGYTF.

The chain carries TRBV7-3 and TRBJ2-3; 9 bases line up with TRBD1. The germline V gene encodes CDR1 SGHTA and CDR2 FQGTGA. Germline trimming cut 6 bases from V and 1 base from J; bases unmatched to any gene: 5. CDR3 size: 15 residues. CDR3 nucleotide sequence: TGTGCCAGCAGTTCGACAGGGGGTGGCACAGATACGCAGTATTTT. This sequence encodes CASSSTGGGTDTQYF.